A single sample is the source of the 26 T cell receptor beta chains below, sequenced in a study of regulatory T cells in long-lasting Graves disease. Time point: persistent/refractory GD, antithyroid drugs over 5 years with positive TRAb. There was RNA extracted from PBMCs, and the TCR library was made from it. Library construction for TCR beta used iRepertoire HTBI primers and Arm-PCR of CDR3 regions. Each CDR3 protein is one row after TCRdb ran MiXCR on the multiplex PCR reads. The data show some 470,000 distinct CDR3 sequences, with roughly 21% seen just once and less than 9% held by the top ten. Sequencing used peripheral blood mononuclear cells (PBMCs), obtained when the disease was refractory, from a patient treated with antithyroid drugs. The receptors were gathered from a female donor with Graves disease.

V and J are TRBV6-5 and TRBJ1-5, with 7 bases identical to TRBD1. Germline V gives CDR1 MNHEY, CDR2 SVGAGI. The CDR3 consists of 15 residues. The trim removed 2 bases at V and 5 bases at J, leaving 6 bases unmatched. CDR3 protein: CASSYTTGADQPQHF. Here the CDR3 DNA reads TGTGCCAGCAGTTACACAACAGGGGCGGATCAGCCCCAGCATTTT.

The CDR3 DNA is TGCGCCAGCAGCGGTGTGACCACACCCGACGAGCAGTACTTC. This encodes CASSGVTTPDEQYF. J is TRBJ2-7 and V is TRBV5-1; the D is unclear. The CDR3 contains 14 residues. Germline V lookup: CDR1 SGHRS, CDR2 YFSETQ. Trimming pared 4 bases from V and 5 bases from J, leaving 16 bases between.

At least ten counts were recorded for this clonotype. The chain recombines TRBV25-1 with TRBJ2-5, with D unclear. From germline, CDR1 is MGHDK and CDR2 SYGVNS. V was pared by 3 bases and J by 1 base, with 6 bases between. The CDR3 is 13 amino acids. CDR3 sequence: CASSESSQETQYF. As DNA, the CDR3 is TGTGCCAGCAGTGAGTCTTCCCAAGAGACCCAGTACTTC.

This clonotype was observed many times. The V call is TRBV27, the J call TRBJ1-5; no reliable D call. Germline-derived CDR1 and CDR2 are MNHEY and SMNVEV (reference sequence). The CDR3 length is 13 residues. V was trimmed by 5 bases and J by 6 bases, leaving 11 bases between them. CDR3 in DNA: TGTGCCAGCAGTGAGTGGTCGGGTCAGCCCCAGCATTTT. Amino acid sequence: CASSEWSGQPQHF.

The table lists this clonotype with a few counts. The chain recombines TRBV20-1 with TRBJ2-7; unclear D gene. Looked up from germline, CDR1 is DFQATT and CDR2 is SNEGSKA (reference sequence). With 3 bases removed from V and 2 bases from J, the gap between germline ends came to 8 bases. The CDR3 sequence is 12 residues long. CDR3 protein: CSASGRTYEQYF. The CDR3 bases are TGCAGTGCTAGCGGGCGTACCTACGAGCAGTACTTC.

This clonotype was recorded a few times. The DNA of the CDR3 is TGCAGTGAGAGGGTCATAGCCAAAAACATTCAGTACTTC. Translation: CSERVIAKNIQYF. V is TRBV20-1 and J is TRBJ2-4, with a tentative D call TRBD2 (5 bases). From germline, CDR1 is DFQATT and CDR2 SNEGSKA (reference sequence). The CDR3 loop spans 13 amino acids. The V gene lost 7 bases and the J gene lost 0 bases, with 10 bases spanning the gap.

The chain employs TRBV7-3 and TRBJ2-5; tentatively, D is TRBD1 or TRBD2 (6 bases each). Germline-derived CDR1 and CDR2 are SGHTA and FQGTGA. The CDR3 contains 16 residues. V was trimmed by 3 bases and J by 4 bases, leaving 18 bases between them. The CDR3: CASSLGVRGLGETQYF. The CDR3 bases are TGTGCCAGCAGCTTGGGTGTACGGGGGCTGGGAGAGACCCAGTACTTC.

This clonotype was observed at least ten times. The chain carries TRBV28 and TRBJ2-7; D gene uncertain. The germline CDR1 and CDR2 sequences are MDHEN and SYDVKM. The CDR3 has 11 residues. V lost 6 bases to trimming and J lost 2 bases, with 5 bases between them. Here the CDR3 reads CASSGTYEQYF. The CDR3 bases are TGTGCCAGCAGCGGAACCTACGAGCAGTACTTC. Based on the CDR3 plus reference TRBV28 and TRBJ2-7, the full variable domain is DVKVTQSSRYLVKRTGEKVFLECVQDMDHENMFWYRQDPGLGLRLIYFSYDVKMKEKGDIPEGYSVSREKKERFSLILESASTNQTSMYLCASSGTYEQYFGPGTRLTVT.

The chain links TRBV9 to TRBJ2-2; TRBD2 matches at 12 bases. V was clipped by 4 bases and J by 6 bases; unmatched bases: 10. CDR3 length: 17 residues. Germline CDR1 is SGDLS and CDR2 is YYNGEE. CDR3 nucleotides: TGTGCCAGCAGCCGATTGGGGCTAGCGGGAGGGGCCGGGGAGCTGTTTTTT. Translation: CASSRLGLAGGAGELFF.

The chain links TRBV19 to TRBJ2-7, with a weak D call TRBD1 (6 bases). Germline CDR1 is LNHDA and CDR2 is SQIVND (reference sequence). CDR3 length: 17 residues. V was pared by 4 bases and J by 0 bases, with 19 bases between. The CDR3 reads CASSRQDFGRGSYEQYF. CDR3 sequence (DNA): TGTGCCAGTAGTAGACAGGACTTCGGCCGCGGCTCCTACGAGCAGTACTTC.

This clonotype showed up just a few times. The chain joins TRBV10-3 to TRBJ2-5; D not resolved. The CDR3 has 13 amino acids. Germline V gene lookup returns CDR1 ENHRY and CDR2 SYGVKD. V was trimmed by 0 bases and J by 0 bases, leaving 2 bases between them. In DNA, the CDR3 is TGTGCCATCAGTGAGTCGAACCAAGAGACCCAGTACTTC. It is translated as CAISESNQETQYF.

There are many counts of this clonotype. The chain is built from TRBV6-1 and TRBJ1-5; D unclear. Germline V CDR1 and CDR2: MNHNS, SASEGT. V lost 7 bases to trimming and J lost 1 base, with 14 bases between them. CDR3 length: 15 amino acids. CDR3 sequence: CASTFAGVSNQPQHF. The CDR3 nucleotides are TGTGCCAGCACCTTCGCCGGGGTCAGCAATCAGCCCCAGCATTTT.

J is TRBJ1-1 and V is TRBV6-1; D uncertain. The CDR3 contains 13 residues. The V end lost 1 base, the J end lost 4 bases, and 7 bases lay between the germline ends. Germline CDR1 and CDR2: MNHNS and SASEGT. CDR3 loop: CASSEVETTEAFF. DNA of the CDR3: TGTGCCAGCAGTGAAGTAGAAACCACTGAAGCTTTCTTT.

This clonotype has at least ten counts. CDR3 DNA: TGTGCCAGCAGTTTTATGACTGAAGCTTTCTTT. Its protein product is CASSFMTEAFF. The V and J genes are TRBV12-3 or TRBV12-4 and TRBJ1-1; D is ambiguous. Between the trimmed V and J ends, which lost 3 bases and 5 bases, there was a span of 4 bases. The CDR3 has 11 amino acids.

Here the CDR3 reads CASSQDRLGLAGSYEQYF. Here the CDR3 DNA reads TGTGCCAGCAGCCAAGACAGGCTCGGACTAGCGGGTTCCTACGAGCAGTACTTC. The V gene is TRBV14, the J gene TRBJ2-7; 11 bases match TRBD2. Germline V gene sequence: CDR1 SGHDN, CDR2 FVKESK. Trimming removed 0 bases from V and 1 base from J; junction bases left unmatched: 8. This CDR3 has 18 residues. Using reference TRBV14 and TRBJ2-7 for the parts outside the CDR3, the full variable domain is EAGVTQFPSHSVIEKGQTVTLRCDPISGHDNLYWYRRVMGKEIKFLLHFVKESKQDESGMPNNRFLAERTGGTYSTLKVQPAELEDSGVYFCASSQDRLGLAGSYEQYFGPGTRLTVT.

The V call is TRBV25-1, the J call TRBJ1-2, with a weak D call TRBD1 (5 bases). Germline values: CDR1 MGHDK, CDR2 SYGVNS. V was clipped by 5 bases and J by 3 bases, with 16 bases between them. CDR3 length: 15 residues. Here the CDR3 reads CASSPTWGLDYGYTF. DNA of the CDR3: TGTGCCAGCAGTCCTACTTGGGGACTCGACTATGGCTACACCTTC.

About this clonotype: A much larger clone lies a single base off, so this may be a read error. The gene calls are TRBV12-3 or TRBV12-4 and TRBJ1-1, with TRBD1 matching over 8 bases. The CDR3 runs to 15 residues. The CDR3 spells CVSSLVPGGSFEAFF. CDR3 sequence (DNA): TGTGTCAGCAGTTTAGTACCAGGGGGCTCGTTTGAAGCTTTCTTT.

Worth noting for this clonotype: A clone one base away is much larger, so this may be a read error. This chain joins TRBV12-3 or TRBV12-4 and TRBJ1-5; 9 bases align to TRBD1. J gave up 5 bases and V 4 bases, and 3 bases lay outside the gene matches. The CDR3 length is 14 residues. CDR3 amino acids: CASSWTGVDQPQHF. CDR3 nucleotides: TGTGCCAGCAGTTGGACAGGGGTCGATCAGCCCCAGCATTTT.

This clonotype was seen a handful of times. The V gene is TRBV19, the J gene TRBJ2-4; tentative D call: TRBD1 (5 bases). This CDR3 spans 13 amino acids. Per the germline V gene, CDR1 is LNHDA and CDR2 is SQIVND (reference sequence). Trimming removed 3 bases at V and 3 bases at J, with 6 bases between. In DNA form, the CDR3 reads TGTGCCAGTAGTATCGGACACAAAAACATTCAGTACTTC. Its protein product is CASSIGHKNIQYF.

This clonotype was detected ten times or more. The rearrangement uses TRBV28 and TRBJ1-2; D is perhaps TRBD1 (5 bases). Trimming cost V 6 bases and J 4 bases, with 15 bases left between them. Germline CDR1 MDHEN, CDR2 SYDVKM. This CDR3 comprises 14 residues. CDR3 nucleotides: TGTGCCAGCAGGCCTCAGGGAGGGAGCTATGGCTACACCTTC. It encodes CASRPQGGSYGYTF.

This clonotype was seen only a few times. This chain links TRBV10-3 with TRBJ2-6, with D perhaps matching TRBD2 (5 bases). Germline V gene sequence: CDR1 ENHRY, CDR2 SYGVKD. The CDR3 has 16 residues. The ends were cut back, 2 bases at V and 1 base at J, with 9 bases in the middle. CDR3 sequence: CAISEGRTSGANVLTF. CDR3 DNA: TGTGCCATCAGTGAGGGCAGGACTTCTGGGGCCAACGTCCTGACTTTC.

The table lists this clonotype with a few counts. The rearrangement joins TRBV6-1 to TRBJ1-5, with 9 bases that match TRBD1. J was trimmed by 9 bases and V by 5 bases; bases with no gene match: 5. Germline V gene lookup returns CDR1 MNHNS and CDR2 SASEGT. The CDR3 is made up of 13 amino acids. The CDR3, as DNA: TGTGCCAGCAGTAACGGACAGGGGAGGCCCCAGCATTTT. Its translation: CASSNGQGRPQHF.

This clonotype was found a few times. The chain combines TRBV19 with TRBJ2-5; 9 nucleotides align to TRBD2. There are 15 residues in the CDR3. With 3 bases clipped from V and 6 bases from J, the junction kept 8 bases outside the gene matches. Germline CDR1 is LNHDA and CDR2 is SQIVND (reference sequence). In DNA form, the CDR3 reads TGTGCCAGTAGTATTGTTAGCGGGAGCAGAAAGACCCAGTACTTC. As protein: CASSIVSGSRKTQYF.

The chain links TRBV7-3 to TRBJ2-3, with 8 bases aligning to TRBD1. This CDR3 region has 16 residues. Germline loops: CDR1 SGHTA, CDR2 FQGTGA. V was clipped by 5 bases and J by 0 bases; unmatched bases: 7. The CDR3 loop is CASSATGGASTDTQYF. CDR3 in DNA: TGTGCCAGCAGCGCAACAGGGGGTGCTAGCACAGATACGCAGTATTTT. The variable domain in full, with the rest retrieved from reference TRBV7-3 and TRBJ2-3, is GAGVSQTPSNKVTEKGKYVELRCDPISGHTALYWYRQSLGQGPEFLIYFQGTGAADDSGLPNDRFFAVRPEGSVSTLKIQRTERGDSAVYLCASSATGGASTDTQYFGPGTRLTVL.

This clonotype was counted many times. This chain connects TRBV7-8 to TRBJ1-1; 8 bases match TRBD1. The CDR3 is made up of 16 amino acids. CDR1 and CDR2 (germline): SGHVS, FQNEAQ. Losses at the gene ends were 5 bases for V and 0 bases for J; bases not matched to a gene: 8. In nucleotides, the CDR3 is TGTGCCAGCAGCCCAAGGACAGGGAAAATGAACACTGAAGCTTTCTTT. Translating gives CASSPRTGKMNTEAFF.

The genes are TRBV9 and TRBJ2-5; D is perhaps TRBD2 (7 bases). The CDR3 is 16 residues long. The ends were cut back, 6 bases at V and 2 bases at J, with 20 bases in the middle. Germline V CDR1 and CDR2: SGDLS, YYNGEE. The CDR3 here is CASNGGWGGAQETQYF. The CDR3 DNA reads as TGTGCCAGCAACGGGGGCTGGGGAGGGGCGCAAGAGACCCAGTACTTC.